The 8 T cell receptor beta chains given below trace back to one sample, sequenced in a study of human T cells and chemical hapten exposure. Time point indicated: patch test 1, 2 weeks after DPC sensitization. Described treatment: therapeutic diphenylcyclopropenone sensitization with weekly scalp DPC. Each CDR3 protein is one row after TCRdb ran MiXCR on the RACE reads. The table records nearly 350,000 distinct CDR3 sequences, under 8% of them present only once. Source: whole blood, taken in connection with sensitization to the hapten diphenylcyclopropenone (DPC). Receptors were obtained from a woman between 18 and 29 years old with alopecia areata. Some clones in this sample may be carry-over from other donors' samples.

The chain joins TRBV6-2 or TRBV6-3 to TRBJ1-5; 10 bases line up with TRBD1. Germline CDR1 is MNHEY and CDR2 is SVGEGT. The CDR3 spans 14 residues. The J segment lost 6 bases and the V segment lost 4 bases, leaving 3 bases of the junction unmatched. The CDR3 here is CASSSRTGGQPQHF. CDR3 nucleotides: TGTGCCAGCAGTTCTAGGACAGGGGGTCAGCCCCAGCATTTT.

This clonotype has more than one count but fewer than ten. The V and J genes are TRBV12-3 or TRBV12-4 and TRBJ1-2, with 8 nucleotides matching TRBD1. This CDR3 has 15 amino acids. Trimming removed 6 bases from V and 4 bases from J; junction bases left unmatched: 10. CDR3 DNA: TGTGCCAGCAGCCGCACTCCGGGACAGGTCTATGGCTACACCTTC. Translating it yields CASSRTPGQVYGYTF.

This clonotype was counted a few times. The chain is built from TRBV24-1 and TRBJ1-5; TRBD1 matches at 7 bases. Germline CDR1 is KGHDR and CDR2 is SFDVKD. The CDR3 spans 16 residues. V dropped 3 bases and J dropped 2; count of bases not matched to a gene: 6. DNA of the CDR3: TGTGCCACCAGTGATCACAGGGGTACGGGCAATCAGCCCCAGCATTTT. Amino acids: CATSDHRGTGNQPQHF.

In its sample, this clonotype was seen many times. J is TRBJ2-1 and V is TRBV5-8; D gene ambiguous. The germline gives CDR1 SGHTS, CDR2 YDEGEE. CDR3 length: 14 residues. V gave up 0 bases and J gave up 5 bases, with 9 bases separating them. The CDR3 DNA reads TGTGCCAGCAGCTTGGGAGTCTCTAACAATGAGCAGTTCTTC. It is translated as CASSLGVSNNEQFF.

This clonotype has a handful of counts. V is TRBV6-2 or TRBV6-3 and J is TRBJ1-1; possible D gene TRBD1, 5 bases. V gave up 6 bases and J gave up 11 bases, with 19 bases separating them. Germline values: CDR1 MNHEY, CDR2 SVGEGT. CDR3 length: 13 residues. The CDR3 DNA is TGTGCCAGCAGGATAACGGAAAGGGGTACGGCTTTCTTT. It encodes CASRITERGTAFF.

Many counts were recorded for this clonotype. V usage is TRBV7-9 and J usage is TRBJ2-1, with TRBD1 identical over 7 bases. This CDR3 has 13 residues. V gave up 6 bases and J gave up 9 bases; unmatched junction bases: 8. CDR1 and CDR2 (germline): SEHNR, FQNEAQ (reference sequence). CDR3 DNA sequence: TGTGCCAGCAGGCCTACAGGGGTTGGTGAGCAGTTCTTC. Protein sequence: CASRPTGVGEQFF. Full variable domain (rest looked up from reference TRBV7-9 and TRBJ2-1): DTGVSQNPRHKITKRGQNVTFRCDPISEHNRLYWYRQTLGQGPEFLTYFQNEAQLEKSRLLSDRFSAERPKGSFSTLEIQRTEQGDSAMYLCASRPTGVGEQFFGPGTRLTVL.

This clonotype was counted many times. The chain uses TRBV6-1 and TRBJ2-1, with D tentatively TRBD1 or TRBD2 (5 bases each). Germline V gives CDR1 MNHNS, CDR2 SASEGT. The CDR3 has 16 amino acids. Trimming left V 0 bases short and J 8 bases short, with 17 bases between. CDR3 sequence: CASSEAGGEGSDEQFF. As DNA, the CDR3 is TGTGCCAGCAGTGAAGCTGGGGGTGAAGGGTCGGATGAGCAGTTCTTC.

This clonotype was recorded many times. This chain connects TRBV6-6 to TRBJ2-7; 8 bases are a match to TRBD2. The CDR3 is 16 amino acids. Germline V gives CDR1 MNHNY, CDR2 SVGAGI (reference sequence). V was pared by 5 bases and J by 1 base, with 10 bases of the junction left unmatched. The CDR3 region is CASSLNVQRGSYEQYF. CDR3 nucleotides: TGTGCCAGCAGTCTCAACGTGCAGCGGGGGTCCTACGAGCAGTACTTC.